Below, 15 T cell receptor beta chains from the same sample are listed, as sequenced in a study of Ad26.COV2.S vaccination and SARS-CoV-2 variants. The protocol was immunoSEQ multiplex PCR, while the TCRdb copy is restricted to in-frame clones and leaves out a portion. This table has approximately 460,000 clones, roughly nine tenths appearing once. Treatment: roughly 18 received Ad26.COV2.S at low or high dose, single or two shots; several received placebo; per-sample allocation not given. The investigators took samples on day 63 after the first vaccine or placebo injection. The sample here was peripheral blood, taken in a trial of Ad26.COV2.S vaccine versus placebo. The receptors here all came from a person aged 18-65 years who received the Ad26.COV2.S COVID-19 vaccine or a placebo.

The J gene is TRBJ1-2, the V gene TRBV2; D gene ambiguous. Germline V gene data show CDR1 as SNHLY and CDR2 as FYNNEI. Trimming left V 8 bases short and J 4 bases short, with 11 bases between. The CDR3 has 12 amino acids. The CDR3 is CASRIDLYGYTF. In nucleotides, the CDR3 is TGTGCCAGCCGGATAGATCTCTATGGCTACACCTTC.

V usage is TRBV11-2 and J usage is TRBJ2-3; 7 positions agree with TRBD1. The CDR3 contains 17 residues. Losses at the gene ends were 5 bases for V and 3 bases for J; bases not matched to a gene: 14. Per the germline V gene, CDR1 is SGHAT and CDR2 is FQNNGV. This CDR3 reads CASSRRSGTENTDTQYF. The CDR3 DNA is TGTGCCAGCAGCCGTCGTTCTGGGACAGAAAATACAGATACGCAGTATTTT.

This chain uses TRBV28 with TRBJ2-5; 10 bases fit TRBD2. The CDR3 totals 15 residues. V lost 3 bases, J lost 6 bases, and 7 bases stayed unmatched. Looked up from germline, CDR1 is MDHEN and CDR2 is SYDVKM. The CDR3 protein is CASSFSGRLAKTQYF. CDR3 nucleotides: TGTGCCAGCAGTTTTAGCGGGAGGTTGGCGAAGACCCAGTACTTC.

V usage is TRBV7-9 and J usage is TRBJ1-1; the match to TRBD1 covers 9 bases. Trimming cost V 5 bases and J 8 bases; bases outside gene matches: 9. This CDR3 is built from 14 residues. In germline, CDR1 is SEHNR, CDR2 FQNEAQ (reference sequence). CDR3 protein: CASSPRQGDLEAFF. CDR3 DNA sequence: TGTGCCAGCAGCCCTAGACAGGGGGACTTGGAAGCTTTCTTT. Full variable domain (remainder filled in from reference TRBV7-9 and TRBJ1-1): DTGVSQNPRHKITKRGQNVTFRCDPISEHNRLYWYRQTLGQGPEFLTYFQNEAQLEKSRLLSDRFSAERPKGSFSTLEIQRTEQGDSAMYLCASSPRQGDLEAFFGQGTRLTVV.

The rearrangement links TRBV5-4 to TRBJ2-1; perhaps TRBD1 as D (5 bases). Germline V lookup: CDR1 SGHNT, CDR2 YYREEE (reference sequence). The V end lost 4 bases, the J end lost 8 bases, and 16 bases lay between the germline ends. The CDR3 runs 14 residues. The CDR3 spells CASSPWTRVDEQFF. In DNA form, the CDR3 reads TGTGCCAGCAGCCCCTGGACACGGGTCGATGAGCAGTTCTTC. Using reference TRBV5-4 and TRBJ2-1 for the parts outside the CDR3, the full variable domain is ETGVTQSPTHLIKTRGQQVTLRCSSQSGHNTVSWYQQALGQGPQFIFQYYREEENGRGNFPPRFSGLQFPNYSSELNVNALELDDSALYLCASSPWTRVDEQFFGPGTRLTVL.

V is TRBV7-9 and J is TRBJ2-1; 11 bases match TRBD2. V was clipped by 2 bases and J by 3 bases; unmatched bases: 9. Germline V gene lookup returns CDR1 SEHNR and CDR2 FQNEAQ (reference sequence). This CDR3 spans 18 amino acids. CDR3 sequence (DNA): TGTGCCAGCAGCTTACTTACCTTGGGACTAGCGGACTACAATGAGCAGTTCTTC. Its protein product is CASSLLTLGLADYNEQFF.

The chain couples TRBV7-2 to TRBJ1-1, with a tentative D call TRBD1 (5 bases). Trimming left V 5 bases short and J 4 bases short, with 23 bases between. There are 17 residues in the CDR3. Germline CDR1 reads SGHTA; CDR2 reads FQGNSA. CDR3 protein: CASSPPGRVKWSTEAFF. The CDR3 DNA follows: TGTGCCAGCAGCCCCCCAGGGAGGGTGAAATGGAGCACTGAAGCTTTCTTT.

The chain couples TRBV5-8 to TRBJ2-5, with unresolved D. Germline CDR1 reads SGHTS; CDR2 reads YDEGEE. V lost 4 bases, J lost 5 bases, and 9 bases lay in between. The length of the CDR3 is 12 residues. CDR3 coding DNA: TGTGCCAGCAGCCGGGCCTGGGAGACCCAGTACTTC. This translates into CASSRAWETQYF.

This clone was observed a handful of times. The chain recombines TRBV2 with TRBJ1-2, with D maybe TRBD1 (5 bases). V was shortened by 6 bases and J by 3 bases, with 11 bases between the two germline ends. This CDR3 spans 13 amino acids. Germline V gene lookup returns CDR1 SNHLY and CDR2 FYNNEI. CDR3 bases: TGTGCCAGCAGCGTAGGGGAGGACTATGGCTACACCTTC. Translating it yields CASSVGEDYGYTF.

The gene calls are TRBV30 and TRBJ2-5; 11 nucleotides agree with TRBD2. The CDR3 loop spans 18 amino acids. J gave up 0 bases and V 0 bases, and 9 bases lay outside the gene matches. Germline assignment: CDR1 GTSNPN and CDR2 SVGIG (reference sequence). The CDR3: CAWSVTGLAVLYQETQYF. DNA of the CDR3: TGTGCCTGGAGTGTAACGGGACTAGCGGTACTGTACCAAGAGACCCAGTACTTC. The full variable domain, rest sourced from reference TRBV30 and TRBJ2-5, is SQTIHQWPATLVQPVGSPLSLECTVEGTSNPNLYWYRQAAGRGLQLLFYSVGIGQISSEVPQNLSASRPQDRQFILSSKKLLLSDSGFYLCAWSVTGLAVLYQETQYFGPGTRLLVL.

This chain connects TRBV6-2 or TRBV6-3 to TRBJ2-7; D is unresolved. The CDR3 is 14 residues long. Germline CDR1 is MNHEY and CDR2 is SVGEGT. V was clipped by 2 bases and J by 0 bases, with 8 bases between them. In DNA, the CDR3 is TGTGCCAGCAGTTACCCAACAGACTCCTACGAGCAGTACTTC. Translation: CASSYPTDSYEQYF.

The chain couples TRBV12-3 or TRBV12-4 to TRBJ2-1; D possibly corresponds to TRBD2 (5 bases). With 3 bases removed from V and 5 bases from J, the gap between germline ends came to 5 bases. CDR3 length: 12 residues. The CDR3 DNA is TGTGCCAGCAGTTTCGGGAACAATGAGCAGTTCTTC. Translated, it gives CASSFGNNEQFF.

V usage is TRBV27 and J usage is TRBJ2-1, with D unresolved. V lost 8 bases, J lost 5 bases, and 10 bases lay in between. In germline, CDR1 is MNHEY, CDR2 SMNVEV (reference sequence). This CDR3 has 12 residues. In nucleotides, the CDR3 is TGTGCCAGCGCCGCACTTAACAATGAGCAGTTCTTC. Its protein product is CASAALNNEQFF.

The gene calls are TRBV11-2 and TRBJ1-6, with unresolved D. The germline V gene encodes CDR1 SGHAT and CDR2 FQNNGV. The CDR3 extends over 13 amino acids. V lost 6 bases and J lost 9, with 12 bases in between. The chain's CDR3 is CASRKGVSSPLHF. CDR3 in DNA: TGTGCCAGCAGAAAGGGAGTATCTTCACCCCTCCACTTT.

V is TRBV5-4 and J is TRBJ2-1, with TRBD2 matching 11 bases. Trimming took 4 bases from V and 3 from J; bases not matched to a gene: 3. Germline assignment: CDR1 SGHNT and CDR2 YYREEE (reference sequence). The CDR3 consists of 15 residues. The CDR3 sequence: CASSTTSGNYNEQFF. The CDR3 DNA reads as TGTGCCAGCAGCACGACTAGCGGGAACTACAATGAGCAGTTCTTC. Complete variable domain (other parts from reference TRBV5-4 and TRBJ2-1): ETGVTQSPTHLIKTRGQQVTLRCSSQSGHNTVSWYQQALGQGPQFIFQYYREEENGRGNFPPRFSGLQFPNYSSELNVNALELDDSALYLCASSTTSGNYNEQFFGPGTRLTVL.